This T cell receptor beta chain is from a study of Graves' ophthalmopathy and Graves' hyperthyroidism. Study-wide results and limits: Built on 13 signatures, a model told ophthalmopathy apart from stable hyperthyroidism with approximately 88% sensitivity and 81.08% specificity.

Amplified material comprised TCR beta CDR3 regions derived from RNA transcripts. Second-round multiplex PCR came after a first-round RT-PCR that employed HTBI primers. TCRdb processed the multiplex PCR reads anew with MiXCR; each CDR3 protein has one entry. The sample shows 210,000 or so distinct CDR3 sequences, around 30% of them seen only once. Germline loops: CDR1 SGHTA, CDR2 FQGNSA. The V end lost 3 bases, the J end lost 5 bases, and 4 bases lay between the germline ends. This CDR3 contains 12 residues. This clonotype has at least ten counts. Its matching antigen is unknown. The receptor's source is a man aged 50-59 years with Graves' ophthalmopathy. The chain couples TRBV7-2 to TRBJ2-2, with D unresolved. The material sequenced was peripheral blood. DNA of the CDR3: TGTGCCAGCAGCTTCGTTACCGGGGAGCTGTTTTTT. Its protein product is CASSFVTGELFF.